Following are 13 T cell receptor beta chains from one sample sequenced in a study of shared clonotypes between healthy human individuals. Measured with immunoSEQ multiplex PCR; TCRdb has only the in-frame clones, and not every one. The sample records about 1.1 million clones, approximately 80% being singletons. The material sequenced was memory CD4+ T cells from PBMCs. Subset defined: CD45RA-negative fraction. The source of these receptors is a young man in good health. Some clones in this sample may be carry-over from other donors' samples.

This clone was observed a handful of times. CDR3 protein: CASSLARNVNKYEQYF. CDR3 coding DNA: TGTGCCAGCAGCTTAGCTCGGAACGTGAACAAGTACGAGCAGTACTTC. The V call is TRBV7-2, the J call TRBJ2-7; D gene ambiguous. Germline lookup yields CDR1 SGHTA and CDR2 FQGNSA. V was trimmed by 0 bases and J by 4 bases, leaving 16 bases between them. The CDR3 has 16 amino acids.

The chain combines TRBV5-1 with TRBJ2-5, with 10 bases matching TRBD1. With 1 base clipped from V and 5 bases from J, the junction kept 14 bases outside the gene matches. Germline lookup yields CDR1 SGHRS and CDR2 YFSETQ. This CDR3 is built from 18 residues. The CDR3 sequence: CASSLTPGQGQTWETQYF. CDR3 DNA sequence: TGCGCCAGCAGCTTGACTCCGGGACAGGGGCAAACTTGGGAGACCCAGTACTTC.

The chain joins TRBV6-1 to TRBJ1-4; D gene ambiguous. Trimming removed 0 bases from V and 14 bases from J, with 16 bases in between. CDR3 size: 14 residues. Germline V CDR1 and CDR2: MNHNS, SASEGT. This CDR3 reads CASSEALRRQPLFF. Written as DNA, the CDR3 is TGTGCCAGCAGTGAAGCGCTTCGTAGGCAGCCCCTGTTTTTT.

This sequence joins TRBV28 and TRBJ1-1; D may be TRBD1 (5 bases). Germline loops: CDR1 MDHEN, CDR2 SYDVKM. The CDR3 is made up of 14 amino acids. Trimming pared 1 base from V and 2 bases from J, leaving 8 bases between. This chain's CDR3 is CASSLLDRNTEAFF. Written as DNA, the CDR3 is TGTGCCAGCAGTTTATTAGACAGAAACACTGAAGCTTTCTTT.

This clone was seen only once. CDR3 sequence (DNA): TGCAGCGTTGAAATACCCCCTTGGGCTAGCGGGAGGGCCGGCACAGATACGCAGTATTTT. This sequence encodes CSVEIPPWASGRAGTDTQYF. The rearrangement links TRBV29-1 to TRBJ2-3; 12 bases fit TRBD2. The length of the CDR3 is 20 residues. With 2 bases clipped from V and 1 base from J, the junction kept 16 bases outside the gene matches. CDR1 and CDR2 (germline): SQVTM, ANQGSEA.

This clone was recorded at least ten times. V usage is TRBV28 and J usage is TRBJ1-1, with D tentatively TRBD1 (5 bases). The V end was cut by 5 bases, the J end by 3 bases, with 16 bases between. Germline loops: CDR1 MDHEN, CDR2 SYDVKM. This CDR3 has 15 amino acids. The CDR3 region is CASSGLQKGDTEAFF. The CDR3 bases are TGTGCCAGCAGTGGGCTGCAAAAAGGGGACACTGAAGCTTTCTTT.

The rearrangement uses TRBV9 and TRBJ2-3; 10 bases map to TRBD1. The CDR3 extends over 13 amino acids. Looked up from germline, CDR1 is SGDLS and CDR2 is YYNGEE. The V gene end was trimmed by 7 bases and the J gene end by 4 bases; junction bases not matched to a gene: 3. The CDR3 loop reads CASGDRGPDTQYF. Written as DNA, the CDR3 is TGTGCCAGCGGGGACAGGGGCCCAGATACGCAGTATTTT.

J is TRBJ2-4 and V is TRBV28; D uncertain. This CDR3 spans 16 amino acids. The V and J ends lost 5 bases and 0 bases respectively, with 14 bases between them. CDR1 and CDR2 from the germline V gene are MDHEN and SYDVKM. CDR3 coding DNA: TGTGCCAGCAGTCTGGGCAGTACCCTAGCCAAAAACATTCAGTACTTC. Its protein product is CASSLGSTLAKNIQYF.

This clone was seen once. The V gene is TRBV21-1, the J gene TRBJ2-1; the table's D call, TRBD2, has no DNA check behind it. TRBV21-1 is tagged as a pseudogene. The CDR3 runs 18 residues. DNA for the CDR3: TGTGCCAGCAGCAAAAGCGGGAACAGGGACCCCTCCTACAATGAGCAGTTCTTC. It codes for CASSKSGNRDPSYNEQFF.

This chain links TRBV5-1 with TRBJ2-7; possible D gene TRBD2, 6 bases. CDR1 SGHRS and CDR2 YFSETQ come from the germline V gene. The CDR3 length is 14 residues. Trimming took 6 bases from V and 4 from J, leaving 17 bases between them. The DNA of the CDR3 is TGCGCCAGCAATGTGGGGGGTATTGGGTACGAGCAGTACTTC. This codes for CASNVGGIGYEQYF.

The genes are TRBV28 and TRBJ2-1; tentatively, D is TRBD2 (5 bases). This CDR3 is built from 12 residues. Looked up from germline, CDR1 is MDHEN and CDR2 is SYDVKM. V lost 8 bases and J 1 base, leaving 6 bases between the germline ends. The CDR3 DNA reads TGTGCCAGCCTAGCTTCCTACAATGAGCAGTTCTTC. It specifies CASLASYNEQFF.

Concerning this clone: This CDR3 is also generated by other DNA sequences in the sample. The rearrangement uses TRBV5-1 and TRBJ2-7, with D unclear. V lost 0 bases and J 0 bases, leaving 7 bases between the germline ends. CDR3 length equals 14 residues. The germline gives CDR1 SGHRS, CDR2 YFSETQ. The DNA for the CDR3 is TGCGCCAGCAGCTTGGGGACGGACTCCTACGAGCAGTACTTC. Translated: CASSLGTDSYEQYF.

The chain links TRBV7-2 to TRBJ2-5; D might be TRBD1 (7 bases). The CDR3 covers 13 residues. V lost 8 bases and J lost 1, with 11 bases in between. Germline V gives CDR1 SGHTA, CDR2 FQGNSA. CDR3 region: CASAGTAQETQYF. CDR3 in DNA: TGTGCCAGCGCGGGGACAGCCCAAGAGACCCAGTACTTC.